A selection of T cell receptor beta chains follows, all from one sample in a study of blood T cell repertoires in COVID-19. Sequenced by immunoSEQ multiplex PCR; TCRdb stores in-frame clones only, minus some. The sample contains a few hundred thousand clones, roughly four fifths of which appear only once. The specimen sequenced was PBMCs or T cells enriched from blood (not recorded which). The receptors here all came from a man in his forties who had recovered from COVID-19. Both conserved end residues are part of each CDR3. D genes are given only for firm matches. Clone size appears in some rows only: once, few, many, or a class for an expanded clone.

16	TRBD2	TRBV5-1	NA	TRBJ2-1	CASSHPGLAGRNEQFF	TGCGCCAGCAGCCACCCGGGACTAGCGGGACGCAATGAGCAGTTCTTC
15	TRBD2	TRBV6-4	NA	TRBJ2-3	CASRGLANLGDTQYF	TGTGCCAGCAGAGGACTAGCGAACTTGGGGGATACGCAGTATTTT
16	TRBD1	TRBV7-3	NA	TRBJ2-2	CASSLNPTGVAGELFF	TGTGCCAGCAGCTTAAATCCCACAGGGGTGGCCGGGGAGCTGTTTTTT
14	TRBD1	TRBV27	NA	TRBJ1-2	CASSLDRARKSYTF	TGTGCCAGCAGTTTGGACAGGGCCCGGAAAAGCTACACCTTC
16	TRBD2	TRBV7-9	once	TRBJ2-7	CASSPRTSGDSYEQYF	TGTGCCAGCAGCCCTCGGACTAGCGGGGACTCCTACGAGCAGTACTTC
14	TRBD2	TRBV15	NA	TRBJ2-1	CATKAGGSGNEQFF	TGTGCCACCAAGGCGGGAGGGTCAGGCAATGAGCAGTTCTTC
16	TRBD2	TRBV6-1	NA	TRBJ2-3	CASSKAGGPIQDTQYF	TGTGCCAGCAGTAAAGCGGGAGGGCCAATACAGGATACGCAGTATTTT
16	NA	TRBV7-8	NA	TRBJ2-7	CASSLGLLSRSYEQYF	TGTGCCAGCAGCTTAGGGCTTCTGTCTAGAAGTTACGAGCAGTACTTC
13	NA	TRBV11-2	NA	TRBJ2-5	CASSSSLGETQYF	TGTGCCAGCAGCTCTAGCCTCGGGGAGACCCAGTACTTC
14	TRBD1	TRBV5-4	few	TRBJ2-7	CASTIGQGTHEQYF	TGTGCCAGCACCATAGGACAGGGGACCCACGAGCAGTACTTC
15	NA	TRBV28	NA	TRBJ2-5	CASSSPGAGQETQYF	TGTGCCAGCAGTTCCCCGGGTGCGGGCCAAGAGACCCAGTACTTC
16	NA	TRBV18	NA	TRBJ1-2	CASSPTESTGVYGYTF	TGTGCCAGCTCACCAACGGAGAGCACAGGCGTCTATGGCTACACCTTC
15	TRBD1	TRBV6-1	NA	TRBJ1-6	CASSEYRGQGSPLHF	TGTGCCAGCAGTGAATACAGGGGGCAAGGGTCACCCCTCCACTTT
15	NA	TRBV4-1	NA	TRBJ2-1	CASSLQGRSYNEQFF	TGCGCCAGCAGCCTACAGGGACGGTCCTACAATGAGCAGTTCTTC
13	NA	TRBV9	NA	TRBJ1-2	CASSPAWGDGYTF	TGTGCCAGCAGCCCGGCGTGGGGAGATGGCTACACCTTC
14	NA	TRBV7-2	once	TRBJ2-1	CASSPSAYYNEQFF	TGTGCCAGCAGCCCTAGCGCCTATTACAATGAGCAGTTCTTC
11	NA	TRBV20-1	NA	TRBJ2-1	CSAESYNEQFF	TGCAGTGCGGAGTCCTACAATGAGCAGTTCTTC
15	NA	TRBV24-1	NA	TRBJ2-1	CATSDPRLEGAEQFF	TGTGCCACCAGTGACCCCCGACTAGAGGGCGCTGAGCAGTTCTTC
15	NA	TRBV15	NA	TRBJ2-1	CATSRPSDRRPEQFF	TGTGCCACCAGCAGGCCGTCGGACAGACGCCCAGAGCAGTTCTTC
15	TRBD1	TRBV5-1	NA	TRBJ1-6	CASSATDRGNSPLHF	TGCGCCAGCAGCGCGACGGACAGGGGGAATTCACCCCTCCACTTT
14	NA	TRBV24-1	NA	TRBJ2-3	CATRGRGSTDTQYF	TGTGCCACCAGAGGCAGGGGCAGCACAGATACGCAGTATTTT
14	NA	TRBV11-2	few	TRBJ2-7	CASSSSPGHYEQYF	TGTGCCAGCAGCTCTAGCCCCGGGCATTACGAGCAGTACTTC
14	NA	TRBV7-9	NA	TRBJ1-1	CASSIGASNTEAFF	TGTGCCAGCAGCATAGGGGCAAGTAACACTGAAGCTTTCTTT
15	TRBD1	TRBV7-9	few	TRBJ2-1	CASSARDRGWNEQFF	TGTGCCAGCAGCGCCCGGGACAGGGGTTGGAATGAGCAGTTCTTC
15	TRBD1	TRBV6-1	NA	TRBJ1-6	CASSFTGQGNSPLHF	TGTGCCAGCAGTTTCACGGGACAGGGAAATTCACCCCTCCACTTT
15	NA	TRBV18	NA	TRBJ1-4	CASSTTGGTNEKLFF	TGTGCCAGCTCAACCACCGGAGGGACTAATGAAAAACTGTTTTTT
17	TRBD2	TRBV7-6	NA	TRBJ2-3	CASSGATSGTGTDTQYF	TGTGCCAGCAGCGGAGCTACTAGCGGGACTGGTACAGATACGCAGTATTTT
13	NA	TRBV6-1	NA	TRBJ1-5	CASSEGARQPQHF	TGTGCCAGCAGTGAGGGGGCACGTCAGCCCCAGCATTTT
12	NA	TRBV19	NA	TRBJ2-2	CASRPEAGELFF	TGTGCCAGTAGGCCAGAGGCTGGGGAGCTGTTTTTT
15	TRBD1	TRBV6-5	NA	TRBJ1-2	CASSLQRQGVYGYTF	TGTGCCAGCAGCCTCCAAAGACAGGGTGTCTATGGCTACACCTTC
13	NA	TRBV30	few	TRBJ1-2	CAWAGERAYGYTF	TGTGCCTGGGCGGGGGAGAGGGCCTATGGCTACACCTTC
14	NA	TRBV27	few	TRBJ1-1	CASSPGDVTDEAFF	TGTGCCAGCAGTCCGGGAGACGTGACTGATGAAGCTTTCTTT
17	NA	TRBV6-1	few	TRBJ2-7	CASSESLGAGFRNEQYF	TGTGCCAGCAGTGAAAGTCTCGGGGCGGGATTTCGGAACGAGCAGTACTTC
15	NA	TRBV7-5	NA	TRBJ1-5	CVRSDRQISNQPQHF	TGTGTCAGAAGCGACAGACAGATCTCCAATCAGCCCCAGCATTTT
13	NA	TRBV29-1	NA	TRBJ1-2	CSVVRTEGDGYTF	TGCAGCGTGGTAAGGACAGAGGGGGATGGCTACACCTTC
15	NA	TRBV25-1	NA	TRBJ1-2	CASSEYGSRNYGYTF	TGTGCCAGCAGTGAGTATGGGAGTCGGAACTATGGCTACACCTTC
15	TRBD1	TRBV6-5	NA	TRBJ1-2	CASSYSRQGPYGYTF	TGTGCCAGCAGTTACTCGAGACAGGGCCCCTATGGCTACACCTTC
12	NA	TRBV29-1	few	TRBJ1-1	CSAGHGGTEAFF	TGCAGCGCTGGACATGGGGGGACTGAAGCTTTCTTT
13	TRBD1	TRBV7-9	NA	TRBJ1-1	CASRRTGDTEAFF	TGTGCCAGCAGGCGGACAGGGGATACTGAAGCTTTCTTT
13	NA	TRBV19	NA	TRBJ1-1	CASSLNRNTEAFF	TGTGCCAGTAGTTTGAACAGGAACACTGAAGCTTTCTTT
13	TRBD1	TRBV11-1	once	TRBJ2-7	CASRKTGGHEQYF	TGTGCCAGCAGGAAAACAGGGGGCCACGAGCAGTACTTC
13	NA	TRBV29-1	NA	TRBJ2-1	CSATRGTDNEQFF	TGCAGCGCTACCCGGGGGACCGACAATGAGCAGTTCTTC
16	TRBD1	TRBV19	few	TRBJ1-1	CASSMIPGQVHTEAFF	TGTGCCAGTAGTATGATCCCGGGACAGGTTCACACTGAAGCTTTCTTT
13	NA	TRBV6-6	NA	TRBJ1-1	CASIHSLNTEAFF	TGTGCCAGCATTCACAGCCTGAACACTGAAGCTTTCTTT
13	TRBD1	TRBV10-2	NA	TRBJ1-2	CATWDRTGNGYTF	TGCGCCACCTGGGACAGGACCGGTAATGGCTACACCTTC
13	TRBD1	TRBV6-5	once	TRBJ1-2	CASSYDTGDGYTF	TGTGCCAGCAGTTACGATACAGGGGATGGCTACACCTTC
16	TRBD1	TRBV9	NA	TRBJ1-5	CASSAGTGGGNQPQHF	TGTGCCAGCAGTGCCGGGACAGGGGGCGGCAATCAGCCCCAGCATTTT
14	NA	TRBV4-1	NA	TRBJ1-1	CASSYQGRDTEAFF	TGCGCCAGCAGCTATCAGGGGCGGGACACTGAAGCTTTCTTT
14	TRBD2	TRBV3-1/TRBV3-2	once	TRBJ2-1	CASSPGTSGNEQFF	TGTGCCAGCAGCCCTGGGACTAGCGGGAATGAGCAGTTCTTC
12	NA	TRBV29-1	NA	TRBJ2-5	CSVALYQETQYF	TGCAGCGTTGCCTTGTACCAAGAGACCCAGTACTTC
14	TRBD1	TRBV30	NA	TRBJ2-7	CACSEGGRAYEQYF	TGTGCCTGCAGTGAAGGGGGCAGGGCCTACGAGCAGTACTTC
18	TRBD1	TRBV12-5	few	TRBJ1-3	CASGLTTGTGSSGNTIYF	TGTGCTAGTGGTTTAACCACCGGGACAGGAAGTTCTGGAAACACCATATATTTT
15	TRBD1	TRBV6-4	once	TRBJ2-3	CASRRGTVSTDTQYF	TGTGCCAGCAGGAGGGGGACAGTAAGCACAGATACGCAGTATTTT
14	TRBD2	TRBV6-5	once	TRBJ2-1	CASSPRGGSYEQFF	TGTGCCAGCAGTCCCCGGGGGGGGAGCTATGAGCAGTTCTTC